The text below deals with one TCR beta chain. Antigen: not known. TCRdb analysed the reads with MiXCR anew, one entry per CDR3 protein. The sample contains some 230,000 distinct CDR3 sequences, roughly 22% of which appear only once. The data belong to a study of T cell repertoires in cytomegalovirus infection. Study-level background: Matching HLA type, along with CMV infection, was indicated by public TCR beta signatures.

Study-level results: Ex vivo responses were dominated by HLA-C-restricted CMV-specific TCR beta clonotypes. The cumulative frequency of public TCR beta families distinguished individuals who carried CMV together with the relevant HLA.

Source material: CD8+ T cells from PBMCs. The receptor was derived from a human donor in good health (CMV status not recorded). Some clones in this sample may be carry-over from other donors' samples.

CDR3 amino acids: CSASRQGGGLAYEQYF. CDR3 nucleotides: TGCAGTGCTAGCCGACAGGGCGGGGGCCTTGCCTACGAGCAGTACTTC. The V call is TRBV20-1, the J call TRBJ2-7; the D gene could be TRBD1 or TRBD2 (7 bases each). CDR1 and CDR2 (germline): DFQATT, SNEGSKA (reference sequence). The V and J ends lost 3 bases and 2 bases respectively, with 20 bases between them. The CDR3 has 16 residues.